This TCR beta chain was recorded in a study of blood T cell repertoires in COVID-19. Overall study context: Spain, Italy and the United States supplied samples that represented acute and convalescent COVID-19. From T cells, B-cell-depleted T cells, or PBMCs came the material, which was cDNA or gDNA.

V shed 7 bases, J shed 5 bases, and the junction held 13 bases outside the gene matches. The CDR3 runs 15 residues. Per the germline V gene, CDR1 is SGHRS and CDR2 is YFSETQ. Per the original methods: Amplified reference gene primers provided the basis for estimating nucleated cell counts. TCRdb's copy holds only in-frame clones and misses some; the assay was immunoSEQ multiplex PCR. That table supplies the V and J calls and clone size; D and trimming were determined from the DNA. In the table there are 200,000 to 250,000 clones, roughly 82% of which are singletons. The receptor's source is a woman in her seventies with acute or convalescent COVID-19. Sequenced material: peripheral blood. The V call is TRBV5-1, the J call TRBJ2-3, with TRBD2 matching 7 bases. This CDR3 is CASSTSDSRKDTQYF. The CDR3 DNA is TGCGCCAGCTCCACTAGCGATTCACGGAAAGATACGCAGTATTTT. Drawing the rest from reference TRBV5-1 and TRBJ2-3, the complete variable domain is KAGVTQTPRYLIKTRGQQVTLSCSPISGHRSVSWYQQTPGQGLQFLFEYFSETQRNKGNFPGRFSGRQFSNSRSEMNVSTLELGDSALYLCASSTSDSRKDTQYFGPGTRLTVL.